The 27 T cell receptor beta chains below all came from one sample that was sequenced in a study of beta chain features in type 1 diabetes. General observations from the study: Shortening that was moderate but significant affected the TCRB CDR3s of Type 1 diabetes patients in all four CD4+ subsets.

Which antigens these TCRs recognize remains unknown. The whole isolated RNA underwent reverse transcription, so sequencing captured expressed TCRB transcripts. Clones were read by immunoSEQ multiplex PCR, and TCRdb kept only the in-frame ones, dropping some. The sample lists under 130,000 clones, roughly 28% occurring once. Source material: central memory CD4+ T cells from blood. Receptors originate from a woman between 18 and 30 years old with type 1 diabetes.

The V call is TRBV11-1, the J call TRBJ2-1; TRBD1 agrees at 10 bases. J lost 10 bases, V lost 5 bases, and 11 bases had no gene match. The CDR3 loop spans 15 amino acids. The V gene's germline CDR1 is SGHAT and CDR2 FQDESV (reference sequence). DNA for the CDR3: TGTGCCAGCAGCCGAGGACAGGGGGTCCTTACCGAGCAGTTCTTC. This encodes CASSRGQGVLTEQFF.

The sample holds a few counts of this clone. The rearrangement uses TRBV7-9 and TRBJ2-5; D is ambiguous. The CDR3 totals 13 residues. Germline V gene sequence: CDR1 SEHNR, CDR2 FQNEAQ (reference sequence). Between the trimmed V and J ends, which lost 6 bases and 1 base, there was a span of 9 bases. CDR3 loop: CASRIDFQETQYF. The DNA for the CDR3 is TGTGCCAGCAGGATCGACTTCCAAGAGACCCAGTACTTC.

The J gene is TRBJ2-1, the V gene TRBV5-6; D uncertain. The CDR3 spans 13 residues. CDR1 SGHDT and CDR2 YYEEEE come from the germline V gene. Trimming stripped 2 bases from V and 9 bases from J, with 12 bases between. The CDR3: CASSFGVALEQFF. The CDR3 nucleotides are TGTGCCAGCAGCTTCGGTGTTGCCCTTGAGCAGTTCTTC.

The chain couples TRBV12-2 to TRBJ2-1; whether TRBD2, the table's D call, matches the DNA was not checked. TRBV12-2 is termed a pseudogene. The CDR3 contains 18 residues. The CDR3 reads CASRLRTSGTSSYNEQFF. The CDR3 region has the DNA TGTGCAAGTCGCTTGAGGACTAGCGGGACCAGCTCCTACAATGAGCAGTTCTTC.

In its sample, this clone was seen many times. CDR3 loop: CASNQLAGGKETQYF. The CDR3 nucleotides are TGTGCCAGCAATCAGCTAGCGGGAGGAAAAGAGACCCAGTACTTC. This sequence joins TRBV28 and TRBJ2-5; 11 nucleotides align to TRBD2. Germline CDR1 MDHEN, CDR2 SYDVKM. This CDR3 has 15 residues. The V gene end was trimmed by 7 bases and the J gene end by 3 bases; junction bases not matched to a gene: 7.

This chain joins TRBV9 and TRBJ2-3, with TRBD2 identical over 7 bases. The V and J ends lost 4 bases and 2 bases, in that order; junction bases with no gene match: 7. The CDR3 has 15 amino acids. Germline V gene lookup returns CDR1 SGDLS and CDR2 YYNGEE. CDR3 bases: TGTGCCAGCAGCTTCCCCGGGACTACCACAGATACGCAGTATTTT. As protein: CASSFPGTTTDTQYF.

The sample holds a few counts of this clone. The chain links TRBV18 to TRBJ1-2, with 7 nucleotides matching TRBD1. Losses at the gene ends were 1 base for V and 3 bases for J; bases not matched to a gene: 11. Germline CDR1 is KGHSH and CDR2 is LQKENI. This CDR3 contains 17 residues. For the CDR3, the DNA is TGTGCCAGCTCACCACAGGCTCCAGGGGGAGAGGACTATGGCTACACCTTC. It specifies CASSPQAPGGEDYGYTF.

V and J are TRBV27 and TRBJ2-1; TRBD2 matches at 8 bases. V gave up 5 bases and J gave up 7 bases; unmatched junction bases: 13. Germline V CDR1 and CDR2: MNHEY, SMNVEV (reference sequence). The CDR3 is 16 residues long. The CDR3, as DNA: TGTGCCAGCAGTCCCCTAGGAGCGGGAGAAGGGAATGAGCAGTTCTTC. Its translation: CASSPLGAGEGNEQFF.

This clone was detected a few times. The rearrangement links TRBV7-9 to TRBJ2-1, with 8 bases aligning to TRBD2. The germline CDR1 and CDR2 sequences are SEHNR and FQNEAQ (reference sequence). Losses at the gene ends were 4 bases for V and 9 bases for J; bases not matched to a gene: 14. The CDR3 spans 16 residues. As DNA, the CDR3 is TGTGCCAGCAGCTCGACCAGCGGGAGCGGTTTGGGTGAGCAGTTCTTC. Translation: CASSSTSGSGLGEQFF.

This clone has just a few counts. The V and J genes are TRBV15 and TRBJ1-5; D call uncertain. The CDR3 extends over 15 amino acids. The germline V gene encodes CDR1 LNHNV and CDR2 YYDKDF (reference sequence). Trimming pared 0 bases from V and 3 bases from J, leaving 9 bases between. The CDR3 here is CATSRDPGINQPQHF. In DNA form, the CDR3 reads TGTGCCACCAGCAGAGATCCGGGGATCAATCAGCCCCAGCATTTT.

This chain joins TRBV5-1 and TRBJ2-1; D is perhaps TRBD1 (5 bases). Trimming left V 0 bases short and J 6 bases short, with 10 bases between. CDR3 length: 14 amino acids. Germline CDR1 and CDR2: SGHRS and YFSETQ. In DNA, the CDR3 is TGCGCCAGCAGCTTGGGGGTAGGGGTCAATGAGCAGTTCTTC. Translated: CASSLGVGVNEQFF.

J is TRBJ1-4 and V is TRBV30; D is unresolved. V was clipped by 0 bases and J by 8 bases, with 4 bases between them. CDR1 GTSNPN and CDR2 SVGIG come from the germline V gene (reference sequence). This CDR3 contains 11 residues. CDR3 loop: CAWSVTEKLFF. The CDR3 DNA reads TGTGCCTGGAGTGTGACAGAAAAACTGTTTTTT.

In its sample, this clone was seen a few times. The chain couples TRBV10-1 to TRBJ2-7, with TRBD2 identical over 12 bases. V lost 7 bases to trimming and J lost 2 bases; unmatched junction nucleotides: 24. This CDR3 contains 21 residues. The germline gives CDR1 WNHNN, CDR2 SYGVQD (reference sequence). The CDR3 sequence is CASNNAFCGLAGIRPPYEQYV. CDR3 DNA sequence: TGCGCCAGCAATAACGCCTTTTGTGGACTAGCGGGGATCCGTCCCCCCTACGAGCAGTACGTC.

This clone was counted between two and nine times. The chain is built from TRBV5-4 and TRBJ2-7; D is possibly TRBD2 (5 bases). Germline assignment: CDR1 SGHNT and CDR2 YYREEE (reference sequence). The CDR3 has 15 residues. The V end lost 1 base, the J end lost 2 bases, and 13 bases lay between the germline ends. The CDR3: CASSLSSTEAYEQYF. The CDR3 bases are TGTGCCAGCAGCTTGTCTAGCACCGAAGCCTACGAGCAGTACTTC. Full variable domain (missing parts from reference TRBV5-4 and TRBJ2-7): ETGVTQSPTHLIKTRGQQVTLRCSSQSGHNTVSWYQQALGQGPQFIFQYYREEENGRGNFPPRFSGLQFPNYSSELNVNALELDDSALYLCASSLSSTEAYEQYFGPGTRLTVT.

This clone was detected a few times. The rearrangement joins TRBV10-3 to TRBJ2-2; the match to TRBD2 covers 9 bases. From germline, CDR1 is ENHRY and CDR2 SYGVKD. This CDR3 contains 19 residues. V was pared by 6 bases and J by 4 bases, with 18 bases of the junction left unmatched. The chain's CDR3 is CAISPGLGSGSSGTGELFF. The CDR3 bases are TGTGCCATCAGCCCCGGTTTGGGTAGCGGGAGCTCGGGCACCGGGGAGCTGTTTTTT.

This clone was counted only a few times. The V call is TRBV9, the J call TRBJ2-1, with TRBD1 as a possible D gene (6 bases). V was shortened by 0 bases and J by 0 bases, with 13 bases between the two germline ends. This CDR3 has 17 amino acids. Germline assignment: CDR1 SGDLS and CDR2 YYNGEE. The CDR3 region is CASSVDRAFSSYNEQFF. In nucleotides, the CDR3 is TGTGCCAGCAGCGTAGACAGGGCCTTTAGCTCCTACAATGAGCAGTTCTTC.

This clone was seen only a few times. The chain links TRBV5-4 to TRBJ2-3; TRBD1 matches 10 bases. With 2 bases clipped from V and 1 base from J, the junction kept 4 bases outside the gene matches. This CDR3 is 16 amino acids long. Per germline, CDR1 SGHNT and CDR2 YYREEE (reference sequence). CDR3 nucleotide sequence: TGTGCCAGCAGCTTCCGGGACAGGGGCGGCACAGATACGCAGTATTTT. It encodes CASSFRDRGGTDTQYF.

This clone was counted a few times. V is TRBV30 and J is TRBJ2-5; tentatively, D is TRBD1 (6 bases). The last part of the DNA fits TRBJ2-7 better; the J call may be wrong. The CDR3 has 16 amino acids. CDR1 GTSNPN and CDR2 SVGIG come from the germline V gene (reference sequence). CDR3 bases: TGTGCCTGGCGACCCCCGACAGGCTACCGCTCCTACGAGCAGTACTTC. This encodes CAWRPPTGYRSYEQYF.

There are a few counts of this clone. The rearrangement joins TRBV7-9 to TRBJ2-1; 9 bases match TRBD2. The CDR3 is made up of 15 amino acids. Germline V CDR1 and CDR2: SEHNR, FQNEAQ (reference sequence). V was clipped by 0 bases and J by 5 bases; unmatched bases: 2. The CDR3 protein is CASSLASGGNNEQFF. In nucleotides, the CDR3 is TGTGCCAGCAGCTTAGCTAGCGGGGGAAACAATGAGCAGTTCTTC.

DNA of the CDR3: TGTGCCAGCAGTGCCGTAGCTCAAGGAAACACCATATATTTT. Protein: CASSAVAQGNTIYF. The rearrangement uses TRBV6-1 and TRBJ1-3, with unresolved D. This CDR3 is built from 14 residues. Germline V CDR1 and CDR2: MNHNS, SASEGT. V was cut by 4 bases and J by 4 bases, with 11 bases left in between.

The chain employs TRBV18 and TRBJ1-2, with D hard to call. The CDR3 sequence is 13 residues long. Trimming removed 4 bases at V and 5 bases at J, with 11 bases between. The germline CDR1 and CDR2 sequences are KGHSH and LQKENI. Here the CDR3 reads CASSQEGGYGYTF. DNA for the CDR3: TGTGCCAGCTCACAGGAGGGCGGTTATGGCTACACCTTC.

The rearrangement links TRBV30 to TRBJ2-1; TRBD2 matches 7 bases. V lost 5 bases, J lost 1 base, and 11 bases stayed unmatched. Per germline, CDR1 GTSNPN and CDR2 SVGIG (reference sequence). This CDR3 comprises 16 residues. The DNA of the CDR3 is TGTGCCTGGCGAGGGCTAGCGGAACAGTCCTACAATGAGCAGTTCTTC. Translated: CAWRGLAEQSYNEQFF.

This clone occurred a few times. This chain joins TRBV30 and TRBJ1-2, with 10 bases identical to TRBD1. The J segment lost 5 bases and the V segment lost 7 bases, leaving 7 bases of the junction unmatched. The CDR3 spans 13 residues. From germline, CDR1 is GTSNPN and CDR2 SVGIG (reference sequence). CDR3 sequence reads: CALSGTGDYGYTF. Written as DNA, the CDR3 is TGTGCCTTATCCGGGACAGGGGATTATGGCTACACCTTC.

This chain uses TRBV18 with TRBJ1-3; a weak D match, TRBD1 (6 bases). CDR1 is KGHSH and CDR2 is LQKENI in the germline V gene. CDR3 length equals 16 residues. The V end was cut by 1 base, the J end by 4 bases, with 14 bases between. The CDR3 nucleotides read TGTGCCAGCTCACCACAAGGCAGGGGCTCCGGAAACACCATATATTTT. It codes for CASSPQGRGSGNTIYF.

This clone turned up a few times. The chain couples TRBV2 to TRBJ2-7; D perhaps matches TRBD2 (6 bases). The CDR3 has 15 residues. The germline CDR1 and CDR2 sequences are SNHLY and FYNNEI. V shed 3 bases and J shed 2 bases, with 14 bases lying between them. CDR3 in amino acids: CASSDHQRVPYEQYV. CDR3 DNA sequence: TGTGCCAGCAGTGATCACCAGCGGGTCCCCTACGAGCAGTACGTC.

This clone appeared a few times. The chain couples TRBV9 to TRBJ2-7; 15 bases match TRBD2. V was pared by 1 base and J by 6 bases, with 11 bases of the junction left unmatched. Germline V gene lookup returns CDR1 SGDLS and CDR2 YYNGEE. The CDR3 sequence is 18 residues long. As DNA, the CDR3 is TGTGCCAGCAGCGTAATGAGCAGGACTAGCGGGAGGGCCTCCGAGCAGTACGTC. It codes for CASSVMSRTSGRASEQYV.

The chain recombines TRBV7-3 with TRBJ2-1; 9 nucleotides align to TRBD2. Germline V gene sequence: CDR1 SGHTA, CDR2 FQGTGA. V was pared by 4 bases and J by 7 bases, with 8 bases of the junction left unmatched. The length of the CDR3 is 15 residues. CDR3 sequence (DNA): TGTGCCAGCAGCTCAGTGGGACTAGCTGGGAATGAGCAGTTCTTC. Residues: CASSSVGLAGNEQFF. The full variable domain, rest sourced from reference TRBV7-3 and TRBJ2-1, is GAGVSQTPSNKVTEKGKYVELRCDPISGHTALYWYRQSLGQGPEFLIYFQGTGAADDSGLPNDRFFAVRPEGSVSTLKIQRTERGDSAVYLCASSSVGLAGNEQFFGPGTRLTVL.